The rows below give T cell receptor beta chains drawn from one sample of a study of monozygotic twins with inflammatory bowel disease. TCRdb reanalyzed the 5' RACE reads, giving one entry per CDR3 protein sequence and no DNA. This sample's table has around 450,000 distinct CDR3 sequences. Sequenced material: blood. The origin of the receptors is a human donor with ulcerative colitis or Crohn's disease, or a healthy co-twin of an affected twin (not recorded which). The CDR3 runs from the conserved cysteine through the conserved F or W. Each record gives: V gene, J gene, CDR3 protein.

TRBV4-1	TRBJ1-2	CASSPTSLGQGGGYTF
TRBV2	TRBJ1-6	CASSEWTGSPLHF
TRBV4-1	TRBJ1-3	CASSQEGGSGTSGNTIYF
TRBV10-3	TRBJ2-5	CAIKQQETQYF
TRBV19	TRBJ2-7	CASSGTGSFYEQYF
TRBV27	TRBJ1-6	CASSSRGGDSPLHF
TRBV7-9	TRBJ1-4	CASTPLSLTENLFF
TRBV7-9	TRBJ2-7	CASSSVGRYEQYF
TRBV20-1	TRBJ2-1	CSAVKRGRNNEQFF
TRBV6-2/TRBV6-3	TRBJ2-3	CASSRRKSTDTQYF
TRBV2	TRBJ2-5	CASLGRDRLQETQYF
TRBV29-1	TRBJ1-5	CSATGESLGQPQHF
TRBV4-2	TRBJ2-3	CASSQPQRGSGSTDTQYF
TRBV12-3/TRBV12-4	TRBJ1-1	CASLVELSRAEAFF
TRBV5-1	TRBJ2-5	CASSVSSGAKETQYF
TRBV7-2	TRBJ2-1	CASTLAGMNEQFF
TRBV24-1	TRBJ2-1	CATSDLAEEQFF
TRBV29-1	TRBJ2-7	CSVAGIGHYEQYF
TRBV20-1	TRBJ2-2	CSATPGLGGTGELFF
TRBV5-1	TRBJ2-7	CASSLDRAIYEQYF
TRBV7-9	TRBJ2-3	CASSLRFVTDTQYF
TRBV19	TRBJ2-7	CATRGGGAFIQYF
TRBV12-3/TRBV12-4	TRBJ2-3	CASSLGRWTSGRATDTQYF
TRBV5-1	TRBJ2-7	CASSTLADAYEQYF
TRBV14	TRBJ2-7	CASSQGGAVDEQYF
TRBV6-1	TRBJ2-3	CASSRGDRTDTQYF
TRBV4-3	TRBJ2-7	CASSQDQTVEQYF
TRBV2	TRBJ2-7	CASSAGGSSYEQYF
TRBV5-1	TRBJ2-7	CASSFPSGQPDYEQYF
TRBV27	TRBJ2-7	CASSPGHTYEQYF
TRBV6-1	TRBJ2-1	CASSIDSYNEQFF
TRBV12-3/TRBV12-4	TRBJ2-1	CASSPVDRDLNEQFF
TRBV20-1	TRBJ2-7	CSARGLAKTYEQYF
TRBV4-1	TRBJ2-7	CASSQGYEQNF
TRBV7-2	TRBJ2-7	CASSPRTGPYEQYF
TRBV7-9	TRBJ2-1	CASSHRDLNEQFF
TRBV5-1	TRBJ2-1	CASSRNTPAGAYNEQFF
TRBV6-5	TRBJ1-6	CASSYSPQSSYNSPLHF
TRBV25-1	TRBJ1-2	CASSDRVYGYTF
TRBV18	TRBJ2-1	CASSPVGGGGSEQFF
TRBV29-1	TRBJ2-1	CSVEGGTPNNEQFF
TRBV9	TRBJ2-2	CASSPRDASTGELFF
TRBV29-1	TRBJ2-5	CSVEDNTRETQYF
TRBV7-9	TRBJ2-1	CASSLSRGTPNEQFF
TRBV7-2	TRBJ2-2	CASTLRASGTGELFF
TRBV6-5	TRBJ2-3	CASSYWEERTSTDTQYF
TRBV24-1	TRBJ2-3	CATSDSSASTDTQYF
TRBV5-1	TRBJ1-1	CASSFSPIGQGNTEAFF